This record concerns one T cell receptor (beta chain) sequence. Its antigen is not known. The sample belongs to a study of OX40 agonist ivuxolimab in advanced cancers. Study background: Earlier treatment with anti-PD-1, anti-PD-L1 or anti-CTLA-4 was permitted, and 30% to 40% had received some.

Study-level findings and limits: In general, CD8+ T cells held more expanded clones than CD4+ did, on average.

Sequencing used immunoSEQ multiplex PCR; TCRdb keeps in-frame clones, though not all of them. The profile shows under 80,000 clones, under 95% of them singletons. The sequence was obtained from an adult with an advanced solid tumor such as melanoma, head and neck, liver or kidney cancer. The sequencing here drew on CD4+ or CD8+ T cells sorted from blood, taken in a trial of the OX40 agonist ivuxolimab.

The CDR3 DNA reads TGTGCCAGCAGTACCTTAGCGGGGGGGCCGGGCGGGGAGCTGTTTTTT. This gives the protein CASSTLAGGPGGELFF. J is TRBJ2-2 and V is TRBV27; 11 bases line up with TRBD2. V trimming: 5 bases; J trimming: 7 bases; junction bases outside the gene matches: 9. Germline V gene sequence: CDR1 MNHEY, CDR2 SMNVEV (reference sequence). CDR3 size: 16 residues.